The sample holds many counts of the clone carrying this T cell receptor (beta chain). Cells sorted as Tregs were CD4+, CD25+ and CD127-/low. The length of the CDR3 is 14 residues. V was pared by 1 base and J by 3 bases, with 2 bases of the junction left unmatched. One entry per CDR3 protein, called by TCRdb with MiXCR from the 5' RACE reads. Of roughly 45,000 distinct CDR3 sequences in the sample, around a fifth are singletons; the top ten hold 4.3%. This receptor was obtained from a female donor with breast cancer. The sample was Tregs sorted from a lymph node. The chain combines TRBV12-3 or TRBV12-4 with TRBJ1-2, with 7 bases aligning to TRBD1. The CDR3 DNA sequence: TGTGCCAGCAGTTTAGGACAGGGCTACTATGGCTACACCTTC. This gives the protein CASSLGQGYYGYTF.